Each of the 20 T cell receptor beta chains below was sequenced from the same sample in a study of blood T cell repertoires in COVID-19. Sequenced by immunoSEQ multiplex PCR; TCRdb stores in-frame clones only, minus some. Among approximately 430,000 clones, roughly 88% were seen once, and the ten largest hold more than 1.4%. Input material: peripheral blood. Receptor source: a woman aged 25 to 39 with active or convalescent COVID-19.

The chain uses TRBV27 and TRBJ2-7, with TRBD1 matching 9 bases. The CDR3 is 13 residues long. Trimming at V came to 3 bases and at J to 11 bases, leaving 8 bases not matched to a gene. Germline V gene sequence: CDR1 MNHEY, CDR2 SMNVEV (reference sequence). The CDR3 sequence is CASSFQTGGREYF. CDR3 coding DNA: TGTGCCAGCAGTTTCCAAACAGGGGGCCGCGAGTACTTC.

This sequence joins TRBV19 and TRBJ2-3; 7 bases are a match to TRBD2. The CDR3 spans 15 residues. Germline assignment: CDR1 LNHDA and CDR2 SQIVND (reference sequence). V dropped 1 base and J dropped 4; count of bases not matched to a gene: 5. DNA for the CDR3: TGTGCCAGTAGTATAGGGGCGGGGGACGCAGATACGCAGTATTTT. Its translation is CASSIGAGDADTQYF.

The chain combines TRBV19 with TRBJ1-3; D unresolved. The CDR3 covers 14 residues. Germline values: CDR1 LNHDA, CDR2 SQIVND (reference sequence). V lost 3 bases, J lost 2 bases, and 8 bases lay in between. CDR3 sequence: CASSMPGTGNTIYF. The CDR3 region has the DNA TGTGCCAGTAGTATGCCAGGAACTGGAAACACCATATATTTT.

Remarks on this clone: This specimen includes other DNA sequences encoding the same CDR3. This rearrangement joins TRBV30 to TRBJ1-5, with 8 bases lining up with TRBD1. The length of the CDR3 is 14 residues. Germline-derived CDR1 and CDR2 are GTSNPN and SVGIG (reference sequence). With V trimmed by 2 bases and J by 2 bases, 2 bases remained unmatched. CDR3 region: CAWSPGQGNQPQHF. DNA for the CDR3: TGTGCCTGGAGTCCGGGACAGGGCAATCAGCCCCAGCATTTT. Based on the CDR3 plus reference TRBV30 and TRBJ1-5, the full variable domain is SQTIHQWPATLVQPVGSPLSLECTVEGTSNPNLYWYRQAAGRGLQLLFYSVGIGQISSEVPQNLSASRPQDRQFILSSKKLLLSDSGFYLCAWSPGQGNQPQHFGDGTRLSIL.

The V call is TRBV27, the J call TRBJ2-1; the match to TRBD1 covers 7 bases. The CDR3 runs 17 residues. Germline loops: CDR1 MNHEY, CDR2 SMNVEV (reference sequence). The J segment lost 1 base and the V segment lost 3 bases, leaving 9 bases of the junction unmatched. CDR3 bases: TGTGCCAGCAGTTTTTCCGAGGACAGGTTTTCCTACAATGAGCAGTTCTTC. It translates to CASSFSEDRFSYNEQFF.

The chain couples TRBV2 to TRBJ2-5, with 10 bases matching TRBD2. V lost 7 bases, J lost 2 bases, and 10 bases stayed unmatched. This CDR3 contains 16 residues. Germline assignment: CDR1 SNHLY and CDR2 FYNNEI. CDR3 protein: CASIGPAGGVQETQYF. As DNA, the CDR3 is TGTGCCAGCATAGGGCCAGCGGGAGGGGTTCAAGAGACCCAGTACTTC.

V is TRBV5-1 and J is TRBJ2-5, with TRBD1 identical over 10 bases. This CDR3 is 17 amino acids long. Germline loops: CDR1 SGHRS, CDR2 YFSETQ. Trimming at V came to 3 bases and at J to 5 bases, leaving 13 bases not matched to a gene. DNA for the CDR3: TGCGCCAGCAGCTGGGGATCGACAGGGGGCGGGGTGGAGACCCAGTACTTC. This translates into CASSWGSTGGGVETQYF.

The rearrangement uses TRBV2 and TRBJ1-5; possible D gene TRBD1, 6 bases. The CDR3 covers 15 residues. Trimming pared 5 bases from V and 5 bases from J, leaving 16 bases between. Germline CDR1 is SNHLY and CDR2 is FYNNEI. In nucleotides, the CDR3 is TGTGCCAGCAGTCCGGCGACAGGCGGTTATCAGCCCCAGCATTTT. Translated, it gives CASSPATGGYQPQHF.

The chain is built from TRBV5-6 and TRBJ1-5; D gene ambiguous. The V end was cut by 5 bases, the J end by 4 bases, with 16 bases between. In germline, CDR1 is SGHDT, CDR2 YYEEEE. The CDR3 covers 15 residues. Written as DNA, the CDR3 is TGTGCCAGCAGTCGGGGTGCAGATTGGAATCAGCCCCAGCATTTT. It translates to CASSRGADWNQPQHF.

This clone was seen more than once but under ten times. The CDR3 coding sequence is TGCGCCAGCAGCCAATTGGGTGCCGGTAGCGGCTTCTACGAGCAGTACTTC. Its protein is CASSQLGAGSGFYEQYF. J is TRBJ2-7 and V is TRBV4-1; D perhaps matches TRBD2 (6 bases). CDR1 and CDR2 from the germline V gene are MGHRA and YSYEKL. This CDR3 is built from 17 residues. Trimming pared 2 bases from V and 3 bases from J, leaving 20 bases between.

Written as DNA, the CDR3 is TGTGCCAGCAGCCAACTTAACACCGGGGAGCTGTTTTTT. As protein: CASSQLNTGELFF. The chain employs TRBV3-1 (or the pseudogene TRBV3-2) and TRBJ2-2; D unclear. V was cut by 2 bases and J by 2 bases, with 3 bases left in between. Germline CDR1 is LGHDT and CDR2 is YNNKEL (reference sequence). The CDR3 spans 13 residues.

The J gene is TRBJ1-2, the V gene TRBV19; 10 bases are a match to TRBD1. In germline, CDR1 is LNHDA, CDR2 SQIVND (reference sequence). This CDR3 region has 15 residues. V was pared by 4 bases and J by 4 bases, with 6 bases of the junction left unmatched. CDR3 DNA: TGTGCCAGTAGTAGCCCCGGGACAGGGGCCTATGGCTACACCTTC. Translation gives CASSSPGTGAYGYTF. The whole variable domain, filled in from reference TRBV19 and TRBJ1-2, reads DGGITQSPKYLFRKEGQNVTLSCEQNLNHDAMYWYRQDPGQGLRLIYYSQIVNDFQKGDIAEGYSVSREKKESFPLTVTSAQKNPTAFYLCASSSPGTGAYGYTFGSGTRLTVV.

The chain recombines TRBV20-1 with TRBJ1-2; D possibly corresponds to TRBD1 (6 bases). Germline V gene sequence: CDR1 DFQATT, CDR2 SNEGSKA (reference sequence). This CDR3 is 11 amino acids long. Trimming left V 5 bases short and J 7 bases short, with 11 bases between. The CDR3 DNA reads as TGCAGTGCTGAAAGGGGGTTTGGCTACACCTTC. Encoded protein: CSAERGFGYTF.

The chain recombines TRBV10-3 with TRBJ1-1; D might be TRBD1 (6 bases). Germline V gene sequence: CDR1 ENHRY, CDR2 SYGVKD. The V end was cut by 0 bases, the J end by 5 bases, with 7 bases between. The CDR3 contains 13 residues. This chain's CDR3 is CAISESRGTEAFF. CDR3 nucleotides: TGTGCCATCAGTGAGTCGAGGGGGACTGAAGCTTTCTTT.

V usage is TRBV21-1 and J usage is TRBJ1-2. TRBV21-1 is recorded as a pseudogene. The CDR3 is 12 amino acids. This chain's CDR3 is CASSYRPGGYTF. The CDR3 DNA is TGTGCCAGCAGCTACCGGCCGGGGGGCTACACCTTC.

This chain connects TRBV6-5 to TRBJ1-3; unclear D gene. CDR1 and CDR2 (germline): MNHEY, SVGAGI. The CDR3 contains 14 residues. V gave up 2 bases and J gave up 4 bases, with 9 bases separating them. The CDR3 coding sequence is TGTGCCAGCAGTTACCGGACTGACGGAAACACCATATATTTT. Its translation: CASSYRTDGNTIYF.

For this clone: Different DNA sequences within this sample yield the same CDR3. V is TRBV27 and J is TRBJ2-7, with 10 nucleotides matching TRBD1. Per germline, CDR1 MNHEY and CDR2 SMNVEV (reference sequence). V gave up 11 bases and J gave up 0 bases; unmatched junction bases: 4. The CDR3 has 13 residues. CDR3 protein: CASRDRGSYEQYF. The CDR3, as DNA: TGTGCCTCCCGGGACAGGGGCTCCTACGAGCAGTACTTC.

The CDR3 bases are TGCGCCAGCAGCTTGGGGTTTCCAGGGGAAGAGACCCAGTACTTC. Translating it yields CASSLGFPGEETQYF. The chain recombines TRBV5-1 with TRBJ2-5, with D tentatively TRBD1 (6 bases). The CDR3 spans 15 residues. V was shortened by 0 bases and J by 3 bases, with 12 bases between the two germline ends. The germline V gene encodes CDR1 SGHRS and CDR2 YFSETQ.

This chain connects TRBV19 to TRBJ2-1; 14 nucleotides agree with TRBD2. This CDR3 has 17 amino acids. The ends lost 3 bases at V and 4 bases at J; junction bases unmatched: 5. The germline CDR1 and CDR2 sequences are LNHDA and SQIVND (reference sequence). The CDR3 loop reads CASSMRGLAGEYNEQFF. The CDR3 coding sequence is TGTGCCAGTAGTATGAGGGGACTAGCGGGAGAGTACAATGAGCAGTTCTTC.

The V call is TRBV19, the J call TRBJ2-5, with D possibly TRBD2 on 5 matching bases. Trimming left V 4 bases short and J 1 base short, with 13 bases between. CDR3 length equals 15 residues. CDR1 is LNHDA, CDR2 SQIVND, per germline (reference sequence). CDR3 protein: CASSTYGLTQETQYF. DNA for the CDR3: TGTGCCAGTAGTACTTACGGACTGACCCAAGAGACCCAGTACTTC.